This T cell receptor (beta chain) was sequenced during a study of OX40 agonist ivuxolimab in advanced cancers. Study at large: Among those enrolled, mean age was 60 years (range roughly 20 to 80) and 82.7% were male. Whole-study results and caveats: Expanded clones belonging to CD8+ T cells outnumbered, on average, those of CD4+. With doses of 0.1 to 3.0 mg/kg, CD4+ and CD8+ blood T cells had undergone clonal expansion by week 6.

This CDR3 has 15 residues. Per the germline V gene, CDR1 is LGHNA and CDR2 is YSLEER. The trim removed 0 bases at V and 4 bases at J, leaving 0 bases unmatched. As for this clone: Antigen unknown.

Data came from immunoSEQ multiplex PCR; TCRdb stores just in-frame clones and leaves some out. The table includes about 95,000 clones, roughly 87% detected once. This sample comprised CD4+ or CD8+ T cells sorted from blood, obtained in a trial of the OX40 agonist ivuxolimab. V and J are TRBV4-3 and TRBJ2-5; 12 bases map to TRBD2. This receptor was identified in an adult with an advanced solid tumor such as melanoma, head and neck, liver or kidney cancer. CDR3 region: CASSQELAGGETQYF. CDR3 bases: TGCGCCAGCAGCCAAGAACTAGCGGGGGGAGAGACCCAGTACTTC.